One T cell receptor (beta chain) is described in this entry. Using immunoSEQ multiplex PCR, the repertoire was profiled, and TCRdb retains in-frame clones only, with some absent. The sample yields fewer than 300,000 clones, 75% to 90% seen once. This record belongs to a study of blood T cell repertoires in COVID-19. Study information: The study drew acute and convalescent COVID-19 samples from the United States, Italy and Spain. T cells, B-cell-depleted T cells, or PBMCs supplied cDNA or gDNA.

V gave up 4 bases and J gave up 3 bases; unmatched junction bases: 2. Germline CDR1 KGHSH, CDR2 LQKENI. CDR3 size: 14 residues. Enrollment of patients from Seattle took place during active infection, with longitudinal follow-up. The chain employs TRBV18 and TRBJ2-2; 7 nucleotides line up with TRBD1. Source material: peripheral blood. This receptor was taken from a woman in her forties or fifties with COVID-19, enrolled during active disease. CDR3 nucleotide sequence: TGTGCCAGCTCACAAGGGACAGACACCGGGGAGCTGTTTTTT. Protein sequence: CASSQGTDTGELFF. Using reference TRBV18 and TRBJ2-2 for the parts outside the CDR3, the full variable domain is NAGVMQNPRHLVRRRGQEARLRCSPMKGHSHVYWYRQLPEEGLKFMVYLQKENIIDESGMPKERFSAEFPKEGPSILRIQQVVRGDSAAYFCASSQGTDTGELFFGEGSRLTVL.